These 15 T cell receptor beta chains came from one sample sequenced in a study of T-cell memory formation after mild COVID-19. TCRdb itself ran the 5' RACE reads through MiXCR, one entry per CDR3 protein. Here the sample spans roughly 400,000 distinct CDR3 sequences, approximately 19% being singletons. The sequenced material came from PBMCs or a T cell subset sorted from them (not recorded which). These receptors originate from a man between 18 and 35 years old who had mild COVID-19 (a few samples of this study predate the infection). Cell type and time point are not known.

In this sample, this clonotype turned up a few times. This chain uses TRBV4-3 with TRBJ1-2, with unresolved D. The CDR3 spans 14 residues. Trimming stripped 1 base from V and 1 base from J, with 7 bases between. CDR1 is LGHNA, CDR2 YSLEER, per germline. CDR3 bases: TGCGCCAGCAGCCAAGTAGGGTTTAACTATGGCTACACCTTC. Its protein product is CASSQVGFNYGYTF.

In nucleotides, the CDR3 is TGTGCCAGCAGCTTTGTAGGGATCACCGGGGAGCTGTTTTTT. Translated: CASSFVGITGELFF. The rearrangement uses TRBV7-2 and TRBJ2-2; no clear D gene. CDR1 is SGHTA and CDR2 is FQGNSA in the germline V gene. The CDR3 loop spans 14 amino acids. V gave up 3 bases and J gave up 4 bases, with 9 bases separating them.

The chain uses TRBV20-1 and TRBJ1-1; no clear D. V lost 0 bases to trimming and J lost 2 bases, with 10 bases between them. The CDR3 loop spans 14 amino acids. Germline V CDR1 and CDR2: DFQATT, SNEGSKA (reference sequence). In DNA, the CDR3 is TGCAGTGCTAGAGAGCCCCCGGGAAACACTGAAGCTTTCTTT. It encodes CSAREPPGNTEAFF.

V and J are TRBV6-5 and TRBJ1-6, with D hard to call. The CDR3 runs to 14 residues. CDR1 and CDR2 (germline): MNHEY, SVGAGI. Trimming removed 3 bases from V and 9 bases from J, with 12 bases in between. The CDR3 reads CASSYGNRVSPLHF. CDR3 coding DNA: TGTGCCAGCAGTTATGGGAATAGGGTTTCACCCCTCCACTTT.

In its sample, this clonotype was seen a few times. V and J are TRBV12-3 or TRBV12-4 and TRBJ2-3, with D perhaps TRBD2 (7 bases). The CDR3 contains 13 residues. V was shortened by 6 bases and J by 7 bases, with 14 bases between the two germline ends. CDR3 nucleotide sequence: TGTGCCAGCAGCCTAGGGGGGGCGTATACGCAGTATTTT. Translation gives CASSLGGAYTQYF.

This clonotype has only a few counts. The chain links TRBV7-8 to TRBJ1-2; 12 positions match TRBD1. The CDR3 loop spans 16 amino acids. The J segment lost 7 bases and the V segment lost 3 bases, leaving 9 bases of the junction unmatched. Germline-derived CDR1 and CDR2 are SGHVS and FQNEAQ. CDR3 residues: CASSLGPGTGGGGYTF. The DNA of the CDR3 is TGTGCCAGCAGCTTGGGTCCCGGGACAGGGGGCGGTGGCTACACCTTC.

This clonotype showed up just a few times. The chain combines TRBV6-5 with TRBJ1-3, with D maybe TRBD1 (5 bases). Germline assignment: CDR1 MNHEY and CDR2 SVGAGI. Trimming cost V 6 bases and J 7 bases, with 16 bases left between them. The CDR3 spans 14 residues. The CDR3 loop is CASSDGTLSNTIYF. The CDR3 region has the DNA TGTGCCAGCAGCGACGGGACCCTGTCGAACACCATATATTTT.

This clonotype was seen a few times. The V and J genes are TRBV5-1 and TRBJ2-5, with 8 bases aligning to TRBD1. V was pared by 0 bases and J by 7 bases, with 8 bases of the junction left unmatched. Germline CDR1 SGHRS, CDR2 YFSETQ. The CDR3 is made up of 15 amino acids. The CDR3 sequence is CASSLAAGGRRTQYF. CDR3 nucleotide sequence: TGCGCCAGCAGCTTGGCCGCAGGGGGCCGTCGGACCCAGTACTTC.

The chain has TRBV4-2 and TRBJ2-7; D is possibly TRBD2 (5 bases). Germline loops: CDR1 LGHNA, CDR2 YNFKEQ. Trimming cost V 0 bases and J 5 bases, with 23 bases left between them. The CDR3 has 18 amino acids. Here the CDR3 reads CASSQELGKVRDTDEQYF. The CDR3 DNA follows: TGTGCCAGCAGCCAAGAATTAGGTAAGGTCCGGGATACCGACGAGCAGTACTTC.

The chain uses TRBV11-2 and TRBJ1-4, with D possibly TRBD1 on 6 matching bases. Germline V gene lookup returns CDR1 SGHAT and CDR2 FQNNGV. The CDR3 covers 15 residues. The V gene lost 2 bases and the J gene lost 4 bases, with 11 bases spanning the gap. The CDR3 loop is CASSLTDRSNEKLFF. The DNA of the CDR3 is TGTGCCAGCAGCTTAACGGACAGAAGTAATGAAAAACTGTTTTTT.

This clonotype has only a few counts. This chain joins TRBV20-1 and TRBJ1-4; no clear D gene. Per the germline V gene, CDR1 is DFQATT and CDR2 is SNEGSKA (reference sequence). The CDR3 is made up of 13 amino acids. The V and J ends lost 0 bases and 11 bases respectively, with 13 bases between them. The chain's CDR3 is CSAREYPGNKLFF. CDR3 nucleotide sequence: TGCAGTGCTAGAGAATACCCCGGGAATAAACTGTTTTTT.

This clonotype was observed many times. The rearrangement uses TRBV5-6 and TRBJ1-6, with TRBD1 identical over 11 bases. The CDR3 is 15 amino acids. CDR1 SGHDT and CDR2 YYEEEE come from the germline V gene. V shed 7 bases, J shed 11 bases, and the junction held 11 bases outside the gene matches. The DNA of the CDR3 is TGTGCCAGCGTCCGATGGGGACAGGGGGAGACACCCCTCCACTTT. Amino acids: CASVRWGQGETPLHF.

The CDR3 nucleotides read TGTGCCAGCAGCCCCGGCTGGGGAGCGGGGGGGAAGGATCTTTTTCGCACAGATACGCAGTATTTT. The encoded protein is CASSPGWGAGGKDLFRTDTQYF. The chain employs TRBV25-1 and TRBJ2-3, with TRBD2 matching over 10 bases. V shed 6 bases, J shed 1 base, and the junction held 25 bases outside the gene matches. This CDR3 spans 22 amino acids. The germline V gene encodes CDR1 MGHDK and CDR2 SYGVNS.

This clonotype was observed a few times. The chain has TRBV4-3 and TRBJ1-6, with a weak D call TRBD1 (6 bases). Germline V CDR1 and CDR2: LGHNA, YSLEER. CDR3 length: 15 residues. V lost 2 bases and J 10 bases, leaving 15 bases between the germline ends. The CDR3 DNA follows: TGCGCCAGCAGCCAACTAACTGGGGGCGGATCACCCCTCCACTTT. As protein: CASSQLTGGGSPLHF.

The chain couples TRBV12-3 or TRBV12-4 to TRBJ2-1, with TRBD1 matching over 7 bases. The CDR3 extends over 13 amino acids. V was clipped by 6 bases and J by 8 bases; unmatched bases: 7. CDR3 region: CASSPDRVHEQFF. The CDR3 DNA follows: TGTGCCAGCAGCCCAGACAGGGTCCATGAGCAGTTCTTC.